The rows below give T cell receptor beta chains drawn from one sample of a study of cytomegalovirus exposure and HLA in healthy donors. This table comes from immunoSEQ multiplex PCR, and its TCRdb copy is limited to in-frame clones, with some not included. The sample lists some 120,000 clones, about two thirds seen once, with roughly 9% in the top ten. Material for sequencing was PBMCs. The receptors here all came from a man under 40 in good health and CMV-seropositive. CDR3s include the opening cysteine and the closing phenylalanine or tryptophan. The D gene is left open where the match is weak. Clone size is shown for a subset of rows, as once, few, many or a class of expanded clone.

.	TRBV14	.	TRBJ1-2	TGTGCCAGCAGCCAAGAGGGTACATGGGGCGAGGGCTACACCTTC	CASSQEGTWGEGYTF
TRBD1	TRBV18	few	TRBJ2-4	TGTGCCAGCTCACCCGACAGGGTGAGGGCCAAAAACATTCAGTACTTC	CASSPDRVRAKNIQYF
.	TRBV4-1	.	TRBJ2-3	TGCGCCAGCAGCCAGACCGGCGGACTACCTTCCACAGATACGCAGTATTTT	CASSQTGGLPSTDTQYF
TRBD2	TRBV7-9	.	TRBJ2-2	TGTGCCAGCAGCTTAGCGTTTGGCGGGAGGACGGGGGAGCTGTTTTTT	CASSLAFGGRTGELFF
.	TRBV9	few	TRBJ2-1	TGTGCCAGCAGCGTAAGCGATGAGCAGTTCTTC	CASSVSDEQFF
.	TRBV21-1	few	TRBJ2-5	TGTGCCAGCAGCGGCGACAGGATACAAGAGACCCAGTACTTC	CASSGDRIQETQYF
.	TRBV30	.	TRBJ2-7	TGTGCCTGGAGGGGACCTACAGGGTACCCCTACGAGCAGTACTTC	CAWRGPTGYPYEQYF
TRBD2	TRBV2	few	TRBJ2-7	TGTGCCAGCAGTGAAGTCACTAGCGGGGGGGCCTACGAGCAGTACTTC	CASSEVTSGGAYEQYF
TRBD2	TRBV7-2	.	TRBJ2-1	TGTGCCAGCAGCCTCCTAGCGGGAGCGTTCTACAATGAGCAGTTCTTC	CASSLLAGAFYNEQFF
.	TRBV29-1	.	TRBJ1-2	TGCAGCGTTGTGGTAGGAGACTATGGCTACACCTTC	CSVVVGDYGYTF
TRBD1	TRBV5-4	.	TRBJ2-2	TGTGCCAGCAGCTTTTATAGGACAGGGGCCGGGGAGCTGTTTTTT	CASSFYRTGAGELFF
TRBD1	TRBV5-6	.	TRBJ1-2	TGTGCCAGCAGCTTGGGCACAGGGGGCATGAACTATGGCTACACCTTC	CASSLGTGGMNYGYTF
TRBD1	TRBV19	.	TRBJ1-4	TGTGCCAGTAGTCCCTCGACAGGGGGTAATGAAAAACTGTTTTTT	CASSPSTGGNEKLFF
TRBD1	TRBV7-3	.	TRBJ1-2	TGTGCCAGCAGCTTACCTTACAGGGGAAATGGCTACACCTTC	CASSLPYRGNGYTF
.	TRBV30	few	TRBJ1-1	TGTGCCTGGATCCAGCTGCGGCTCACTGAAGCTTTCTTT	CAWIQLRLTEAFF
TRBD2	TRBV9	.	TRBJ2-3	TGTGCCAGCAGCGTACTGACTAGCGGGAGAAGGACAGATACGCAGTATTTT	CASSVLTSGRRTDTQYF
.	TRBV7-9	few	TRBJ1-2	TGTGCCAGCAGCTTACAGGGGTCTAACTATGGCTACACCTTC	CASSLQGSNYGYTF
.	TRBV7-9	.	TRBJ1-5	TGTGCCAGCAGCTTGAGGAGGAGCTCTGAGGGTCCCCAGCATTTT	CASSLRRSSEGPQHF
.	TRBV6-5	few	TRBJ2-5	TGTGCCAGCAGCCCACCGGGGTCTAGGACCCAGTACTTC	CASSPPGSRTQYF
TRBD1	TRBV9	.	TRBJ1-1	TGTGCCAGCAGCCCCCCCTACGGGACAGTGAACACTGAAGCTTTCTTT	CASSPPYGTVNTEAFF
TRBD2	TRBV6-1	.	TRBJ2-3	TGTGCCAGCGCTAGCGGGGGAGCTCCAGATACGCAGTATTTT	CASASGGAPDTQYF
TRBD2	TRBV4-3	.	TRBJ2-3	TGCGCCAGCAGCCAAGATGGCCCTAGCGGCCCAAGTGATACGCAGTATTTT	CASSQDGPSGPSDTQYF
TRBD2	TRBV7-3	.	TRBJ2-4	TGTGCCAGCAGCAGGACTAGCGGGGGCCCGGGGACCAAAAACATTCAGTACTTC	CASSRTSGGPGTKNIQYF
TRBD2	TRBV2	.	TRBJ2-1	TGTGCCAGCAAGGGACTAGCGGGGGGGGGCTCCTACAATGAGCAGTTCTTC	CASKGLAGGGSYNEQFF
TRBD1	TRBV30	few	TRBJ1-5	TGTGCCTGGAGTGTTGGGGGACAGGGTCAGCCCCAGCATTTT	CAWSVGGQGQPQHF
.	TRBV27	.	TRBJ2-5	TGTGCCAGCAGGCGAACAGGGTACGGAGAGACCCAGTACTTC	CASRRTGYGETQYF
.	TRBV6-1	.	TRBJ2-7	TGTGCCAGCAGTCCCAGCTACGAGCAGTACTTC	CASSPSYEQYF
.	TRBV19	.	TRBJ1-2	TGTGCCAGTAGTACTACTTCCGGGACACTCAACTATGGCTACACCTTC	CASSTTSGTLNYGYTF
TRBD1	TRBV9	.	TRBJ2-4	TGTGCCAGCAGCGCCGGGACAGGGGTTGGGATAGCCAAAAACAGTCAGTACTTC	CASSAGTGVGIAKNSQYF
.	TRBV7-9	.	TRBJ2-1	TGTGCCAGCAGCTTAGGATTAGAAGAGTTCTTC	CASSLGLEEFF
TRBD1	TRBV6-1	.	TRBJ2-7	TGTGCCAGCAGCAGGGGGTCTACCTACGAGCAGTACTTC	CASSRGSTYEQYF
.	TRBV5-4	few	TRBJ1-5	TGTGCCAGCAGCTTAGGGGGAACCAGCAATCAGCCCCAGCATTTT	CASSLGGTSNQPQHF
.	TRBV5-1	.	TRBJ1-2	TGCGCCAGCAGCTTGGATGCCAGGAATGTTCGCTACACCTTC	CASSLDARNVRYTF
TRBD2	TRBV2	once	TRBJ2-7	TGTGCCAGCTCGAGCGGGGGCAACGAGCAGTACTTC	CASSSGGNEQYF
TRBD1	TRBV11-3	.	TRBJ2-1	TGTGCCAGCAGCTTAGTCGGGTTCACAGGGGGCTACAATGAGCAGTTCTTC	CASSLVGFTGGYNEQFF
.	TRBV14	.	TRBJ1-4	TGTGCCAGCAGCCTCTTCTTAACCAGTTCAACTAATGAAAAACTGTTTTTT	CASSLFLTSSTNEKLFF
TRBD1	TRBV29-1	.	TRBJ1-2	TGCAGCGCCACTACAGGGGGCTATGGCTACACCTTC	CSATTGGYGYTF
TRBD1	TRBV6-1	.	TRBJ2-2	TGTGCCAGCAGTGAAAGAGGGGGCCCCGGTGCGTTTACCGGGGAGCTGTTTTTT	CASSERGGPGAFTGELFF
.	TRBV7-7	.	TRBJ2-5	TGTGCTAGCAGCAGCGACCGGGGGGCGGAGACCCAGTACTTC	CASSSDRGAETQYF